This record looks at one TCR beta chain sequence and its context. Its antigen is as yet unknown. The study ran its PCR with 60 Vbeta and 13 Jbeta primers. TCRdb's table, derived via immunoSEQ multiplex PCR, lists solely in-frame clones and lacks some. This sample has roughly 170,000 clones, with around 74% found just once. This specimen belongs to a study of cytomegalovirus exposure and HLA in healthy donors. Study-wide points: A few chains linked to CMV were shown in vitro to be specific for CMV antigens. Sequencing artifact likely explains a cluster of highly shared sequence variants.

There are 17 residues in the CDR3. Between the trimmed V and J ends, which lost 0 bases and 2 bases, there was a span of 18 bases. Germline V gene lookup returns CDR1 SGHRS and CDR2 YFSETQ. This TCR derives from a female donor in good health and CMV-seronegative. The chain combines TRBV5-1 with TRBJ2-7, with D hard to call. Sequencing was carried out using PBMCs. CDR3 bases: TGCGCCAGCAGCTTGGCAGCCTTTGAGGCACCAACCTACGAGCAGTACTTC. This encodes CASSLAAFEAPTYEQYF.